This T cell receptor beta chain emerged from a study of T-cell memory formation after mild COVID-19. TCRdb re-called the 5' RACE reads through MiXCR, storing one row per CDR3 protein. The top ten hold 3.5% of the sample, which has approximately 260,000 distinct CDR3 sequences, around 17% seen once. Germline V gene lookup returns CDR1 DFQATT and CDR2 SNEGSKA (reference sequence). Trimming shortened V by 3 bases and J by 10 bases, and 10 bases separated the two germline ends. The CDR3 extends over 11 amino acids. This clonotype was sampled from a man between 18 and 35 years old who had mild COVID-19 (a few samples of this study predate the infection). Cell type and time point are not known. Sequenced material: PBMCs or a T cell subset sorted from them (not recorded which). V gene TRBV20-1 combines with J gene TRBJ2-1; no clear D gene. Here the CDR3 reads CSARPAGEQFF. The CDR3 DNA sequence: TGCAGTGCTAGGCCAGCCGGGGAGCAGTTCTTC.